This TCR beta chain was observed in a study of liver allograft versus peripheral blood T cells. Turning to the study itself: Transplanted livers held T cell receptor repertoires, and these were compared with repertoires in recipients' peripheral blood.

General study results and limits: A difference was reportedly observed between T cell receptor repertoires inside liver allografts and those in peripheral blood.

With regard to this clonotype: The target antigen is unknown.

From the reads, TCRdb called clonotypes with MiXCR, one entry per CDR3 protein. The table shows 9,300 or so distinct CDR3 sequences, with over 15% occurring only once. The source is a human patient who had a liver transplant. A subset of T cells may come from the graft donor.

CDR3 DNA: TGTGCCAGCAGTGAAGAGGCGGTAAGGGGATATGGCTACACCTTC. Its translation: CASSEEAVRGYGYTF. The chain links TRBV2 to TRBJ1-2; possible D gene TRBD1, 5 bases. Trimming removed 1 base at V and 5 bases at J, with 14 bases between. The CDR3 spans 15 residues. Germline CDR1 is SNHLY and CDR2 is FYNNEI.